This record looks at one TCR beta chain sequence and its context. This clonotype has a count of ten or more. Its antigen is still unknown. No base qualities exist here, and no much larger clone lies one base off it. This sample was taken from a study of CD8+CD57+ T cells in acquired aplastic anemia (dated by TCRdb to the late 2010s). In the study overall: Extracted DNA from sorted CD4+ and CD8+ cells averaged around 3.3 ug, ranging from roughly 0.2 to 30 ug. A CD8+CD57+ expansion meant a frequency higher than the mean frequency seen in healthy subjects. What the authors observed across the whole study: Some 27 CD8+ CDR3 sequences were found in both patients and controls but appeared to be highly expressed in patients and within the immunodominant clones of the patients. No significant difference in CD8+ Simpson's diversity was found between patients and healthy controls (P=0.060).

CDR1 and CDR2 (DFQATT, SNEGSKA) derive from the germline V gene (reference sequence). V has 6 bases trimmed and J has 0 bases trimmed; junction bases matching no gene number 6. Reading from cysteine to phenylalanine, the CDR3 counts 15 amino acids. CDR3 DNA only is kept here, 45 bases in frame from base 1. The patients picked for sequencing were ones in whom flow cytometry had shown an expansion of CD8+CD57+ cells. Severe acquired aplastic anemia was diagnosed in all patients according to International Study of Aplastic Anemia and Agranulocytosis and Camitta criteria. No therapy had been received by the patients at the time of blood sampling. In this study, sorted CD4+ and CD8+ T cells from the blood of healthy subjects and of severe aplastic anemia patients had their TCR repertoires deep-sequenced. Patients were enrolled in the USA under clinicaltrials.gov protocols 00001620, 01623167, 00001397, 00071045, 00081523 and 00961064. Ficoll-Paque density gradient centrifugation was used to isolate peripheral blood mononuclear cells. CD4+ and CD8+ T cells were sorted by FACS or magnetic beads before DNA extraction.

Profiling of TCR beta VDJ combinations and CDR3 sequences used genomic DNA as the template. TCR repertoire sequencing was run on an Illumina HiSeq 2000. The authors' pipeline ran thus. Repertoires were assessed using TRBV/TRBJ rearrangement plots, CDR3 size and DJ length profiles, and Simpson's diversity index. The most abundant DNA sequence in the deep sequencing data was defined as the immunodominant clone. CDR3 amino acid sequences were screened for sharing across subjects and compared with published repertoires and the VDJdb database. TCRdb took the public reads, trimmed them with fastp at Q25, ran MiXCR for clone calling and kept in-frame beta chains. Rows with one shared CDR3 protein collapse into an entry with the most common genes and DNA. TCRdb's processing, not the authors', yielded these V and J calls. Across this sample there are under 200,000 distinct CDR3 sequences, with around half seen only once. The ten largest clonotypes hold about 2% of the sample.

The rearrangement joined TRBV20-1 to TRBJ2-5, with 11 bases in between that match TRBD2. The source is a human donor with aplastic anemia. Sequences were obtained from sorted CD4+, CD8+, or CD8+CD57+ T cells (not recorded which) from PBMCs. The CDR3 corresponds to CSALKLAGDQETQYF. Here is the DNA: TGCAGTGCCCTGAAACTAGCGGGGGACCAAGAGACCCAGTACTTC.